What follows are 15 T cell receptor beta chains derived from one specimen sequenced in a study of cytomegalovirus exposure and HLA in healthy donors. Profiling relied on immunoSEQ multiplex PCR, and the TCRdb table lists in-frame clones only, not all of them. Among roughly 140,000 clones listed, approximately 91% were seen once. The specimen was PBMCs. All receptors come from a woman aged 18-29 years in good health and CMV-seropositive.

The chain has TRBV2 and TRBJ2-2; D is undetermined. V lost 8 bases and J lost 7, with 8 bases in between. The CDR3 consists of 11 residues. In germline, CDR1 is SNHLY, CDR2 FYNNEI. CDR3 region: CASEEHGELFF. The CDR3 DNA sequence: TGTGCCAGCGAGGAACACGGGGAGCTGTTTTTT.

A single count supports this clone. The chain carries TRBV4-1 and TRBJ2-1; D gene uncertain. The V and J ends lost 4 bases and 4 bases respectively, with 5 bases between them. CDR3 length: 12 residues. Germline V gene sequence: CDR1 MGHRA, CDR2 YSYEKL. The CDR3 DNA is TGCGCCAGCAGCCCCGAGTACAATGAGCAGTTCTTC. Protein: CASSPEYNEQFF.

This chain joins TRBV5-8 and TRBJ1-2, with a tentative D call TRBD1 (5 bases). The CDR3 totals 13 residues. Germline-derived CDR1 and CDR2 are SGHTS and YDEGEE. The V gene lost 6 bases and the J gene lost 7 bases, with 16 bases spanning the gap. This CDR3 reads CASTSWGGGGYTF. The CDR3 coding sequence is TGTGCCAGCACGTCGTGGGGGGGAGGTGGCTACACCTTC.

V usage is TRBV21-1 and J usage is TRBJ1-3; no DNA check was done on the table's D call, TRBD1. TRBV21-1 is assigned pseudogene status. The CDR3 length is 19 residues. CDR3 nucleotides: TGTGCCAGCAGCAAACAGATGAAGGTACAGTTAAACTCTGGAAACACCATATATTTT. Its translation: CASSKQMKVQLNSGNTIYF.

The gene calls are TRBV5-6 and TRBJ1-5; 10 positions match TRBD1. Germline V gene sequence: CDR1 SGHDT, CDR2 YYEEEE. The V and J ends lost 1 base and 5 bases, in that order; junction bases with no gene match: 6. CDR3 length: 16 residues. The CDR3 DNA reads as TGTGCCAGCAGCTTGTTAGCGACAGGGGGCTATCAGCCCCAGCATTTT. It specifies CASSLLATGGYQPQHF.

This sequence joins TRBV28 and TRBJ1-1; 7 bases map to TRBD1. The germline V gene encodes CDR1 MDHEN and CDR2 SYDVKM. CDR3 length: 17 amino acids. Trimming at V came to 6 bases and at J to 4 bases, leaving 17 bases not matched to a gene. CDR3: CASSTGTVAGMFTEAFF. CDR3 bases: TGTGCCAGCAGCACCGGGACAGTCGCTGGTATGTTCACTGAAGCTTTCTTT.

CDR3 in DNA: TGTGCCAGCAGTTTATACCCCCCGACTATAGCTCCCACTGAAGCTTTCTTT. This sequence encodes CASSLYPPTIAPTEAFF. The chain carries TRBV28 and TRBJ1-1; no reliable D call. This CDR3 is built from 17 residues. CDR1 is MDHEN and CDR2 is SYDVKM in the germline V gene. Trimming stripped 1 base from V and 4 bases from J, with 19 bases between.

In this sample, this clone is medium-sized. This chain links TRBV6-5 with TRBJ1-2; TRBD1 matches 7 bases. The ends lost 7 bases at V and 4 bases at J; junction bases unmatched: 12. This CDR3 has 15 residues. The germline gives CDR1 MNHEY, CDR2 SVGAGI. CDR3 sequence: CASKFMAGGGYGYTF. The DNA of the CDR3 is TGTGCCAGCAAGTTTATGGCAGGGGGAGGCTATGGCTACACCTTC.

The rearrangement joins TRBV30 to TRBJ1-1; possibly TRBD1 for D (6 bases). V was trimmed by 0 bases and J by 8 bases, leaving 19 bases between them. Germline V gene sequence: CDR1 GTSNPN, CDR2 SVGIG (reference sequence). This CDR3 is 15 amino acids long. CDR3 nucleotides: TGTGCCTGGAGTGTAAAGGGGCCAGGGGAAGGGGAAGCTTTCTTT. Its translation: CAWSVKGPGEGEAFF.

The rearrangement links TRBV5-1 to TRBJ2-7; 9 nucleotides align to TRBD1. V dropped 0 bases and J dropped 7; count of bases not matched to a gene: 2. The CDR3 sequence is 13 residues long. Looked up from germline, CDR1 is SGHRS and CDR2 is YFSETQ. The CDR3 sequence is CASSLGDREEQYF. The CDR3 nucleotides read TGCGCCAGCAGCTTGGGGGACAGGGAGGAGCAGTACTTC.

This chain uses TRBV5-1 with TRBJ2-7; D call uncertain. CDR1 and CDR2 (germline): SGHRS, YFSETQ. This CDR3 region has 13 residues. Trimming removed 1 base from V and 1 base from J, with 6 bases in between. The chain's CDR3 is CASSLHSSYEQYF. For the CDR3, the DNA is TGCGCCAGCAGCTTGCACAGTTCCTACGAGCAGTACTTC.

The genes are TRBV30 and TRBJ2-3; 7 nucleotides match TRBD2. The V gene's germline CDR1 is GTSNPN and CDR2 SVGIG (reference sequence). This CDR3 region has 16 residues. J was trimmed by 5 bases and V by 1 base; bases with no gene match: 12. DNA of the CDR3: TGTGCCTGGAGTGCCCTAATAGCGGGTGGGATAGATACGCAGTATTTT. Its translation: CAWSALIAGGIDTQYF.

The CDR3 spells CASALRGVTYEQYF. The DNA of the CDR3 is TGTGCCAGCGCCCTCCGCGGGGTTACCTACGAGCAGTACTTC. This chain uses TRBV2 with TRBJ2-7, with D maybe TRBD2 (6 bases). Trimming took 8 bases from V and 2 from J, leaving 16 bases between them. The CDR3 runs to 14 residues. Per the germline V gene, CDR1 is SNHLY and CDR2 is FYNNEI.

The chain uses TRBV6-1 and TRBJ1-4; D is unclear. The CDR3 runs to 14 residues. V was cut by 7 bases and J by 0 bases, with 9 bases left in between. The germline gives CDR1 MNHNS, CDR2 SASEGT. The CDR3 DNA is TGTGCCAGCACCCCGGGGTCAACTAATGAAAAACTGTTTTTT. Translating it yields CASTPGSTNEKLFF.

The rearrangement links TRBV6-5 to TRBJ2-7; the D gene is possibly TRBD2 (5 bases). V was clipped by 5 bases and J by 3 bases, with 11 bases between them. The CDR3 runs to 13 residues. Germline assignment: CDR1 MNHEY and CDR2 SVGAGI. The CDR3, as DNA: TGTGCCAGCAGTCGTGGGAGCCTCTACGAGCAGTACTTC. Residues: CASSRGSLYEQYF.